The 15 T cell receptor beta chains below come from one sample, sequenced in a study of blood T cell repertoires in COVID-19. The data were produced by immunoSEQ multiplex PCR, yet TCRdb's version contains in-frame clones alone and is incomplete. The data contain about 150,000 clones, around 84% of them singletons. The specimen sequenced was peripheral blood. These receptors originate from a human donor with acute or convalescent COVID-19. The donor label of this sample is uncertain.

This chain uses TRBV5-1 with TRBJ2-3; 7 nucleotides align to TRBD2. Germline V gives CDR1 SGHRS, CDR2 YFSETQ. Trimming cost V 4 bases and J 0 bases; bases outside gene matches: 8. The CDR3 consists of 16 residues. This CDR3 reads CASSPGSSGSTDTQYF. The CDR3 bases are TGCGCCAGCAGCCCGGGAAGTAGCGGGAGCACAGATACGCAGTATTTT.

Here the CDR3 reads CASSYVASGDVAFF. CDR3 in DNA: TGTGCCAGCAGTTACGTGGCTAGCGGGGACGTCGCGTTCTTC. This rearrangement joins TRBV6-5 to TRBJ2-1, with TRBD2 identical over 9 bases. The V segment lost 2 bases and the J segment 15 bases; nucleotides outside the gene matches: 11. This CDR3 contains 14 residues. Germline CDR1 MNHEY, CDR2 SVGAGI.

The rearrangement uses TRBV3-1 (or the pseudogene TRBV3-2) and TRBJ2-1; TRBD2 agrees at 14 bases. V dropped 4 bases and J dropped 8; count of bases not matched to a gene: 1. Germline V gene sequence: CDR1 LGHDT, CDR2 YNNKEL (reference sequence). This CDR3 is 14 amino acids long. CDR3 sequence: CASSRLAGGHEQFF. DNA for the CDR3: TGTGCCAGCAGCCGACTAGCGGGAGGGCATGAGCAGTTCTTC.

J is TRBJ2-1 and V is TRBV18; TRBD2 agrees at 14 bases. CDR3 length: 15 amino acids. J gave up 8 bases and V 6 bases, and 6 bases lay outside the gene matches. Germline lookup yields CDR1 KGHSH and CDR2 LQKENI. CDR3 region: CASSPGLAGEDEQFF. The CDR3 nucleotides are TGTGCCAGCTCGCCGGGACTAGCGGGAGAAGATGAGCAGTTCTTC.

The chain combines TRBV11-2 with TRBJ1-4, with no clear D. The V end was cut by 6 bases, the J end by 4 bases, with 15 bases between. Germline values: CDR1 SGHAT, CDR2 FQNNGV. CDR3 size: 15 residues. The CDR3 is CASSLLYGINEKLFF. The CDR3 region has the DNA TGTGCCAGCAGTTTGTTGTACGGTATTAATGAAAAACTGTTTTTT.

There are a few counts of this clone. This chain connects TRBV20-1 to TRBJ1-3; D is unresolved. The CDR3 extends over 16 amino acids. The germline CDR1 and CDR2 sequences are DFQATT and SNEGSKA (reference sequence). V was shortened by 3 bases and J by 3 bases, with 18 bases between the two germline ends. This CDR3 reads CSASLFFAADGNTIYF. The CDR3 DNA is TGCAGTGCTAGTCTGTTTTTTGCGGCCGATGGAAACACCATATATTTT.

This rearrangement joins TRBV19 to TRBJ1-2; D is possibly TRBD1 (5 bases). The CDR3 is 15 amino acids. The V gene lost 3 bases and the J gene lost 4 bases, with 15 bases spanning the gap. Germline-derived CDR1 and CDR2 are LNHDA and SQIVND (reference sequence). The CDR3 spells CASSISDSNLYGYTF. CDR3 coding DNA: TGTGCCAGTAGTATTAGTGACAGCAACCTCTATGGCTACACCTTC.

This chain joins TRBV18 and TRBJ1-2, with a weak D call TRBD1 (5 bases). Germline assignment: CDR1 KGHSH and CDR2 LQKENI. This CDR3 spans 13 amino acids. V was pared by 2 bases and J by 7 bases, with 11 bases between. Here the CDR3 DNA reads TGTGCCAGCTCACCAACAGGCCTCTCTGGCTACACCTTC. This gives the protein CASSPTGLSGYTF.

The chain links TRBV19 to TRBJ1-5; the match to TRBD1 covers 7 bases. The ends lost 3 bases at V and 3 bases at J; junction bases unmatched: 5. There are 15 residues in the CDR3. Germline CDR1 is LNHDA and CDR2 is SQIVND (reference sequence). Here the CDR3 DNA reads TGTGCCAGTAGTATTCCAGGGGGTTTCAATCAGCCCCAGCATTTT. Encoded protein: CASSIPGGFNQPQHF. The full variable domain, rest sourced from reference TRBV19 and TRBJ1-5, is DGGITQSPKYLFRKEGQNVTLSCEQNLNHDAMYWYRQDPGQGLRLIYYSQIVNDFQKGDIAEGYSVSREKKESFPLTVTSAQKNPTAFYLCASSIPGGFNQPQHFGDGTRLSIL.

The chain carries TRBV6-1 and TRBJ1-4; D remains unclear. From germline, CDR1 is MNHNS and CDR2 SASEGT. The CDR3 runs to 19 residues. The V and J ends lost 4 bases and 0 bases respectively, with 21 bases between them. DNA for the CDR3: TGTGCCAGCAGTGTGCGGCCGGTGGTTGGAACGGCAACTAATGAAAAACTGTTTTTT. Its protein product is CASSVRPVVGTATNEKLFF.

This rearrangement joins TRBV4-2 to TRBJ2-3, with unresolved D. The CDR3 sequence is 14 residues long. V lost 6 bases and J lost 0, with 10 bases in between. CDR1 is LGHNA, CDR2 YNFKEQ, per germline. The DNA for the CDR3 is TGTGCCAGCAGTCCCCTAATTAGCACAGATACGCAGTATTTT. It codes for CASSPLISTDTQYF.

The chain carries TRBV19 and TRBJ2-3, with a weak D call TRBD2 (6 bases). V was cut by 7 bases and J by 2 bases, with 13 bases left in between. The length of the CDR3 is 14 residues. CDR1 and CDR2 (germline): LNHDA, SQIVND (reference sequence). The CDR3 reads CASTAAGNTDTQYF. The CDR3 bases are TGTGCCAGTACTGCGGCGGGGAACACAGATACGCAGTATTTT.

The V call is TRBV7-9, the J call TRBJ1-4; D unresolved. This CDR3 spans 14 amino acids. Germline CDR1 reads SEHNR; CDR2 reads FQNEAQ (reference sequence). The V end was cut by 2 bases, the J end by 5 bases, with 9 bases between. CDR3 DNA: TGTGCCAGCAGCTTATCGCGGCAGAATGAAAAACTGTTTTTT. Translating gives CASSLSRQNEKLFF.

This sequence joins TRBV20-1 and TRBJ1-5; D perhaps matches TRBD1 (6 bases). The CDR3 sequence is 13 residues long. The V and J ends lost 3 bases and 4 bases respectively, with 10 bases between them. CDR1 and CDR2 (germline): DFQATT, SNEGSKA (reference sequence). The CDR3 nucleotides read TGCAGTGCTAGTTCGACAGGAAATCAGCCCCAGCATTTT. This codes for CSASSTGNQPQHF.

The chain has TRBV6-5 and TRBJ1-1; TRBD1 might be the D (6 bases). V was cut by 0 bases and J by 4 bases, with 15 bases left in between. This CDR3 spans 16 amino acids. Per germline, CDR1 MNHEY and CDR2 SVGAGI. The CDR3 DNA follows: TGTGCCAGCAGTTACTCCCCCGGGGGGCGCGGCACTGAAGCTTTCTTT. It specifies CASSYSPGGRGTEAFF.